This TCR beta chain was identified in a study of early T cells in non-severe SARS-CoV-2 infection. Study at large: From unsorted whole blood, bulk RNA was sequenced, and the chains remained unpaired. Study outcomes and limitations: Anti-spike CD8 responses were favored in VDJdb matching, and private and CD4 specificities were missed.

This clonotype was seen ten or more times. Its matching antigen is unknown. Individual cDNA molecules were tagged with unique molecular identifiers, the study reported. TCRdb used MiXCR to reprocess the 5' RACE reads, holding one entry per CDR3 protein. The sample lists some 30,000 distinct CDR3 sequences; around 7% were seen once. V lost 5 bases and J 0 bases, leaving 14 bases between the germline ends. The CDR3 consists of 17 residues. Germline assignment: CDR1 SEHNR and CDR2 FQNEAQ (reference sequence). This sequence joins TRBV7-9 and TRBJ2-6, with D possibly being TRBD1 or TRBD2 (5 bases each). The sample consisted of whole blood. The receptor comes from an adult who was a healthcare worker with PCR-confirmed SARS-CoV-2 infection or an uninfected control (not recorded which). The CDR3 DNA is TGTGCCAGCAGCCCTTGGGACGCTCGCTCTGGGGCCAACGTCCTGACTTTC. It encodes CASSPWDARSGANVLTF.